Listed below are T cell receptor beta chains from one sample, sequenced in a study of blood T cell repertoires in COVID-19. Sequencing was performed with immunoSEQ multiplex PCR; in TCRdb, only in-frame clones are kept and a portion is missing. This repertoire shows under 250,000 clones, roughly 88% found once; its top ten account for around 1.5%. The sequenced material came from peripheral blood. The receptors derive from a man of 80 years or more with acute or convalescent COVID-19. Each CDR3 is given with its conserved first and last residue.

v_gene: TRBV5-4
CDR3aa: CASSLTSVRETQYF

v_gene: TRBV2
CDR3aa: CASGGQGARFYGYTF

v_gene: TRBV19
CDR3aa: CASKLGQGWDTGELFF

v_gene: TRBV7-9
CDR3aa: CASSLYSSPGGNQPQHF

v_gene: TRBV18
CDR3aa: CASSPQSGGFRDTQYF

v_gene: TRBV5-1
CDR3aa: CASSLGGQGDTYGYTF

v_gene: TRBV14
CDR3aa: CASSAQGRSGNTIYF

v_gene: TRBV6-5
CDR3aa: CASSYSGPSEGGYTF

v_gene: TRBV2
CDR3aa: CASSIRPPGADTQYF

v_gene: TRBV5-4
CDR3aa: CASSSTGTGVSEQYF

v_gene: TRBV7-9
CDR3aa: CASSFGRGGISPLHF

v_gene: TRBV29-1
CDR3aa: CSVDEVGETQYF

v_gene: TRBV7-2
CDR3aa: CASSPKTGVTEAFF

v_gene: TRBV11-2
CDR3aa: CASSLDRRAGNFYEQYF

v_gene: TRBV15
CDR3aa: CATSGLPGLARYEQYF

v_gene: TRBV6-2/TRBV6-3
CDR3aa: CASSIGARGSGANVLTF

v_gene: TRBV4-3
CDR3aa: CASSQDPTGGFTGDTQYF

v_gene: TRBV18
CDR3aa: CASSRDLDSYNEQFF

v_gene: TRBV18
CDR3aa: CASSPEDRASYGYTF

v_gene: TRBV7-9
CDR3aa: CASSLIASGIDEQFF

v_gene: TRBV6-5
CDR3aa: CASSPSGDRGYEQYF

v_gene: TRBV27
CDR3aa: CASSFTSGSLLYEQYF

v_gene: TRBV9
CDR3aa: CASSTGQSHGELFF

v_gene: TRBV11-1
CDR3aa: CASSLTDNEQFF

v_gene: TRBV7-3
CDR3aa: CASGLAGLSTDTQYF

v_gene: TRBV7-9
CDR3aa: CASSFRESLRDEQYF

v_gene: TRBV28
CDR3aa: CASSLVVLLQGAGYTF

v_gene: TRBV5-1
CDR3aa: CASSLGQGDQPQHF

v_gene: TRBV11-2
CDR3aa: CASSLDVLYGYTF

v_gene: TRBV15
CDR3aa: CATSRRLAGGLSYNEQFF

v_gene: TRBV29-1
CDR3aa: CSVEGGATYNEQFF

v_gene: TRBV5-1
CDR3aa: CASSLEGRGEELFF

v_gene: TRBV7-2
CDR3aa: CASSSGRGGNQPQHF

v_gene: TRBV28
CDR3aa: CASSLTGTDEKLFF

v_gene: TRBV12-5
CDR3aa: CASGLFMEIHSNQPQHF

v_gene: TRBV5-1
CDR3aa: CASSLSGQGFRETQYF

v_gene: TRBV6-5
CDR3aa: CASSREVVNTEAFF

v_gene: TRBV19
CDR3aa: CASSVNRGSNTGELFF

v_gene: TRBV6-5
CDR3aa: CASSLTGENSEAFF

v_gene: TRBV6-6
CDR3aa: CASSPPGLTNEKLFF

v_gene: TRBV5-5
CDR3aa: CASRLTGTSHQETQYF

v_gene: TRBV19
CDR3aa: CASSIDPRTGMAFF